Sequencing of this T cell receptor beta chain was carried out in a study of CD8+ T cells in alopecia areata. General study results and limits: Numerous clones, expanded in lesions, remained in scalp and blood during tofacitinib. Clonality was higher in lesional than normal scalp, especially in alopecia totalis/universalis.

The treatment: oral pan-JAK inhibitor, 5-10 mg twice daily. Once RNA had been extracted, it was reverse transcribed into cDNA to act as the sequencing template. Measured with immunoSEQ multiplex PCR; TCRdb has only the in-frame clones, and not every one. Among 150,000 or so clones, approximately 90% were seen once, and the ten largest hold 13%. This clone has only a few counts. Its target is not known. The CDR3 is 11 amino acids. CDR1 and CDR2 from the germline V gene are SEHNR and FQNEAQ (reference sequence). Deletions cut 3 bases from V and 8 bases from J, with 5 bases between. This receptor was taken from a human donor with alopecia areata. This material consisted of CD8+ T cells sorted from blood, taken at week 4, from a patient treated with tofacitinib. This rearrangement joins TRBV7-9 to TRBJ2-4; no firm D call. CDR3 sequence: CASSFSDIQYF. Written as DNA, the CDR3 is TGTGCCAGCAGCTTTTCCGACATTCAGTACTTC.